Each of the 32 T cell receptor beta chains below was sequenced from the same sample in a study of shared clonotypes between healthy human individuals. Produced via immunoSEQ multiplex PCR; TCRdb's table is partial and in-frame only. Here the sample spans some 300,000 clones, about 70% being singletons. The specimen was memory CD4+ T cells sorted from blood. As to subset: CD45RA-negative fraction. These receptors were obtained from a man aged 25-45 years in good health.

This clone was recorded a few times. This chain links TRBV5-4 with TRBJ2-5; D unresolved. This CDR3 has 17 amino acids. CDR1 SGHNT and CDR2 YYREEE come from the germline V gene (reference sequence). V was shortened by 2 bases and J by 3 bases, with 20 bases between the two germline ends. CDR3 in DNA: TGTGCCAGCAGCTTATCTCTCCTCCAGACCTTCAAAGAGACCCAGTACTTC. Translated: CASSLSLLQTFKETQYF.

The chain combines TRBV10-3 with TRBJ2-7, with D unclear. V was pared by 0 bases and J by 7 bases, with 16 bases between. The CDR3 consists of 15 residues. Germline assignment: CDR1 ENHRY and CDR2 SYGVKD. The CDR3 region is CAISESIETHREQYF. The CDR3, as DNA: TGTGCCATCAGTGAGTCGATAGAGACCCATCGGGAGCAGTACTTC.

V usage is TRBV6-1 and J usage is TRBJ2-7; 7 nucleotides match TRBD2. Germline lookup yields CDR1 MNHNS and CDR2 SASEGT. V was pared by 6 bases and J by 9 bases, with 11 bases of the junction left unmatched. This CDR3 spans 13 amino acids. CDR3 DNA sequence: TGTGCCAGCAGAGCCGGGACTATCGGCGGGCAGTACTTC. Translating gives CASRAGTIGGQYF.

The chain recombines TRBV15 with TRBJ2-5; D unclear. Trimming removed 0 bases at V and 6 bases at J, with 11 bases between. The CDR3 totals 14 residues. Germline CDR1 reads LNHNV; CDR2 reads YYDKDF (reference sequence). The CDR3 DNA sequence: TGTGCCACCAGCAGAGATCGGCCGCCCCAGACCCAGTACTTC. It translates to CATSRDRPPQTQYF.

The gene calls are TRBV28 and TRBJ1-5; possible D gene TRBD1, 5 bases. The CDR3 covers 14 residues. Germline assignment: CDR1 MDHEN and CDR2 SYDVKM. Trimming stripped 6 bases from V and 4 bases from J, with 13 bases between. CDR3 bases: TGTGCCAGCAGGATCGGGGCCTCTAATCAGCCCCAGCATTTT. This sequence encodes CASRIGASNQPQHF.

V is TRBV6-5 and J is TRBJ2-5, with D perhaps TRBD2 (6 bases). With 8 bases removed from V and 5 bases from J, the gap between germline ends came to 9 bases. Germline CDR1 MNHEY, CDR2 SVGAGI. The CDR3 is made up of 11 amino acids. CDR3: CASFRGETQYF. CDR3 bases: TGTGCCAGCTTCCGGGGGGAGACCCAGTACTTC.

The chain couples TRBV5-1 to TRBJ2-2; D gene uncertain. Germline V gene lookup returns CDR1 SGHRS and CDR2 YFSETQ. The germline V and J ends were trimmed by 0 bases and 3 bases, with 9 bases remaining between them. CDR3 length: 15 residues. CDR3 nucleotides: TGCGCCAGCAGCTTGGAGGTCAGCTACACCGGGGAGCTGTTTTTT. As protein: CASSLEVSYTGELFF.

Note on this clone: Other DNA sequences from this sample encode an identical CDR3 as well. The chain carries TRBV6-1 and TRBJ2-7; 10 bases match TRBD1. The trim removed 4 bases at V and 0 bases at J, leaving 3 bases unmatched. CDR3 length equals 15 residues. CDR1 is MNHNS, CDR2 SASEGT, per germline. CDR3 sequence reads: CASSVGTGVSYEQYF. The DNA of the CDR3 is TGTGCCAGCAGTGTCGGGACAGGGGTCTCCTACGAGCAGTACTTC.

By share, this clone counts as medium-sized. The chain carries TRBV19 and TRBJ2-2; no firm D call. The CDR3 has 15 amino acids. Germline CDR1 is LNHDA and CDR2 is SQIVND (reference sequence). The V gene lost 3 bases and the J gene lost 1 base, with 9 bases spanning the gap. CDR3 bases: TGTGCCAGTAGTATCTTTGTGGGGAACACCGGGGAGCTGTTTTTT. It yields the protein CASSIFVGNTGELFF.

V gene TRBV19 combines with J gene TRBJ2-1; D is undetermined. The V and J ends lost 3 bases and 10 bases respectively, with 10 bases between them. Germline V gene sequence: CDR1 LNHDA, CDR2 SQIVND (reference sequence). This CDR3 region has 12 residues. The CDR3 nucleotides are TGTGCCAGTAGTATGATTCTACAGGAGCAGTTCTTC. Amino acid sequence: CASSMILQEQFF.

The CDR3 DNA reads as TGTGCCAGCAGATCTCCGGGCCGTGAGTTCTTC. Translating it yields CASRSPGREFF. The chain combines TRBV7-9 with TRBJ2-1; D remains ambiguous. Per the germline V gene, CDR1 is SEHNR and CDR2 is FQNEAQ (reference sequence). V gave up 6 bases and J gave up 14 bases, with 14 bases separating them. The CDR3 covers 11 residues.

The V gene is TRBV5-6, the J gene TRBJ2-1; D remains ambiguous. The germline CDR1 and CDR2 sequences are SGHDT and YYEEEE. V lost 3 bases, J lost 5 bases, and 15 bases lay in between. The CDR3 is 15 amino acids. The CDR3 DNA reads as TGTGCCAGCAGCTATCAAGACATACCAGACAATGAGCAGTTCTTC. Translation: CASSYQDIPDNEQFF.

The J gene is TRBJ2-6, the V gene TRBV27; D unclear. The CDR3 contains 14 residues. V lost 5 bases and J lost 1, with 6 bases in between. Germline lookup yields CDR1 MNHEY and CDR2 SMNVEV (reference sequence). This CDR3 is CASSPLSGANVLTF. CDR3 nucleotide sequence: TGTGCCAGCAGTCCACTATCTGGGGCCAACGTCCTGACTTTC.

The V and J genes are TRBV5-4 and TRBJ1-4; tentative D call: TRBD1 (5 bases). The CDR3 totals 16 residues. V lost 0 bases, J lost 5 bases, and 14 bases lay in between. Germline V gives CDR1 SGHNT, CDR2 YYREEE (reference sequence). DNA for the CDR3: TGTGCCAGCAGCTTGGTCTCGGCAGGGAGAAATGAAAAACTGTTTTTT. It yields the protein CASSLVSAGRNEKLFF.

This clone appeared a few times. The chain carries TRBV29-1 and TRBJ1-3; D may be TRBD1 (5 bases). Per the germline V gene, CDR1 is SQVTM and CDR2 is ANQGSEA. Trimming removed 0 bases at V and 3 bases at J, with 12 bases between. This CDR3 has 15 amino acids. The CDR3 protein is CSVEDLGGVGNTIYF. CDR3 DNA sequence: TGCAGCGTTGAAGATCTAGGAGGGGTTGGAAACACCATATATTTT. The whole variable domain, filled in from reference TRBV29-1 and TRBJ1-3, reads SAVISQKPSRDICQRGTSLTIQCQVDSQVTMMFWYRQQPGQSLTLIATANQGSEATYESGFVIDKFPISRPNLTFSTLTVSNMSPEDSSIYLCSVEDLGGVGNTIYFGEGSWLTVV.

CDR3: CASSLKQGQPQHF. The CDR3 DNA reads as TGTGCCAGCAGCCTAAAACAGGGTCAGCCCCAGCATTTT. The chain combines TRBV14 with TRBJ1-5; D is perhaps TRBD1 (6 bases). The germline CDR1 and CDR2 sequences are SGHDN and FVKESK. The CDR3 is made up of 13 amino acids. The V and J ends lost 4 bases and 6 bases respectively, with 10 bases between them.

The chain has TRBV9 and TRBJ2-1; 7 bases are a match to TRBD2. Germline V CDR1 and CDR2: SGDLS, YYNGEE. Trimming removed 2 bases from V and 7 bases from J; junction bases left unmatched: 6. The CDR3 is 14 amino acids. CDR3 coding DNA: TGTGCCAGCAGCGTTGCGGGAGCGGGGAATGAGCAGTTCTTC. Translated: CASSVAGAGNEQFF.

This sequence joins TRBV29-1 and TRBJ2-1; D tentatively reads TRBD1 or TRBD2 (5 bases each). V lost 7 bases and J lost 9, with 22 bases in between. This CDR3 contains 14 residues. Germline V gene data show CDR1 as SQVTM and CDR2 as ANQGSEA. The CDR3 here is CSAEWLAGGGEQFF. DNA for the CDR3: TGCAGCGCAGAATGGCTAGCTGGGGGTGGTGAGCAGTTCTTC.

The gene calls are TRBV6-1 and TRBJ2-7, with 8 bases identical to TRBD1. Germline V CDR1 and CDR2: MNHNS, SASEGT. This CDR3 spans 13 amino acids. V shed 6 bases, J shed 2 bases, and the junction held 3 bases outside the gene matches. The CDR3 reads CASRWTGTYEQYF. The DNA of the CDR3 is TGTGCCAGCAGGTGGACAGGGACCTACGAGCAGTACTTC.

This clone was seen more than once but under ten times. The identical CDR3 is also encoded by other nucleotide sequences in the sample. CDR3 DNA sequence: TGTGCCAGCAGCCTAGGTGGTGATCAGCCCCAGCATTTT. Encoded protein: CASSLGGDQPQHF. This rearrangement joins TRBV5-4 to TRBJ1-5, with D hard to call. This CDR3 comprises 13 residues. The germline V gene encodes CDR1 SGHNT and CDR2 YYREEE (reference sequence). Between the trimmed V and J ends, which lost 4 bases and 5 bases, there was a span of 10 bases.

This clone was counted a single time. The J gene is TRBJ2-1, the V gene TRBV9, with 11 bases that match TRBD2. CDR1 is SGDLS, CDR2 YYNGEE, per germline. There are 17 residues in the CDR3. Trimming took 3 bases from V and 10 from J; bases not matched to a gene: 15. CDR3 in amino acids: CASSGETGTSGFKEQFF. The CDR3 DNA is TGTGCCAGCAGCGGAGAAACCGGGACTAGCGGTTTTAAGGAGCAGTTCTTC.

The chain couples TRBV5-4 to TRBJ2-5, with D tentatively TRBD1 or TRBD2 (5 bases each). Deletions cut 4 bases from V and 5 bases from J, with 24 bases between. CDR1 and CDR2 from the germline V gene are SGHNT and YYREEE (reference sequence). CDR3 length: 17 residues. The CDR3 bases are TGTGCCAGCAGCAAGTCTAGCTTAGGCGTGGCAGGGGAGACCCAGTACTTC. Protein product: CASSKSSLGVAGETQYF.

The chain couples TRBV5-6 to TRBJ2-7; no definite D call. The V gene lost 0 bases and the J gene lost 0 bases, with 7 bases spanning the gap. CDR1 is SGHDT, CDR2 YYEEEE, per germline. The CDR3 is 14 residues long. The CDR3 nucleotides read TGTGCCAGCAGCTTGGGGCGGATCTCCTACGAGCAGTACTTC. Residues: CASSLGRISYEQYF. The entire variable domain, with the rest obtained from reference TRBV5-6 and TRBJ2-7, is as follows: DAGVTQSPTHLIKTRGQQVTLRCSPKSGHDTVSWYQQALGQGPQFIFQYYEEEERQRGNFPDRFSGHQFPNYSSELNVNALLLGDSALYLCASSLGRISYEQYFGPGTRLTVT.

J is TRBJ2-5 and V is TRBV28; 9 nucleotides agree with TRBD1. Germline V lookup: CDR1 MDHEN, CDR2 SYDVKM. The CDR3 has 12 amino acids. V was clipped by 6 bases and J by 4 bases; unmatched bases: 0. The CDR3 reads CASRTGGETQYF. The CDR3, as DNA: TGTGCCAGCAGGACAGGGGGAGAGACCCAGTACTTC.

This clone has a single count. The gene calls are TRBV7-2 and TRBJ2-3; D assignment may be TRBD1 or TRBD2 (5 bases each). CDR3 length equals 13 residues. V lost 4 bases to trimming and J lost 10 bases, with 15 bases between them. Germline CDR1 and CDR2: SGHTA and FQGNSA. The CDR3 nucleotides are TGTGCCAGCAGCTACTCCGGGACGGGTCCGCAGTATTTT. Translating it yields CASSYSGTGPQYF.

This chain links TRBV7-2 with TRBJ2-1; TRBD2 matches 9 bases. Germline loops: CDR1 SGHTA, CDR2 FQGNSA. J was trimmed by 5 bases and V by 2 bases; bases with no gene match: 4. CDR3 size: 15 residues. The CDR3 DNA follows: TGTGCCAGCAGCTTAATAGCGGGAGCCAACAATGAGCAGTTCTTC. Protein: CASSLIAGANNEQFF.

The V call is TRBV5-4, the J call TRBJ2-7; no clear D. V shed 3 bases and J shed 1 base, with 11 bases lying between them. The CDR3 is 14 amino acids. Germline V CDR1 and CDR2: SGHNT, YYREEE (reference sequence). For the CDR3, the DNA is TGTGCCAGCAGCTCTTCCGGTGGGTCCTACGAGCAGTACTTC. It encodes CASSSSGGSYEQYF.

The chain joins TRBV15 to TRBJ2-3; no clear D gene. Germline V CDR1 and CDR2: LNHNV, YYDKDF (reference sequence). This CDR3 comprises 12 residues. Trimming took 3 bases from V and 6 from J, leaving 7 bases between them. The CDR3 here is CATSSGLDTQYF. The CDR3 nucleotides are TGTGCCACCAGCAGCGGGTTGGATACGCAGTATTTT.

The chain has TRBV28 and TRBJ1-2; the match to TRBD1 covers 7 bases. Trimming cost V 10 bases and J 4 bases; bases outside gene matches: 21. The V gene's germline CDR1 is MDHEN and CDR2 SYDVKM. The CDR3 consists of 17 residues. In DNA form, the CDR3 reads TGTGCCACCGCGGCCATGGGCTTACCGGGACAGCCCTATGGCTACACCTTC. It is translated as CATAAMGLPGQPYGYTF.

This clone came up once. This rearrangement joins TRBV28 to TRBJ1-5, with D perhaps TRBD1 (5 bases). Germline V gives CDR1 MDHEN, CDR2 SYDVKM. This CDR3 region has 16 residues. The V end lost 5 bases, the J end lost 5 bases, and 19 bases lay between the germline ends. In DNA form, the CDR3 reads TGTGCCAGCAGTCCAACACAAGGGACGGCAGATCAGCCCCAGCATTTT. It encodes CASSPTQGTADQPQHF.

The chain links TRBV19 to TRBJ1-2, with D maybe TRBD1 (5 bases). Trimming left V 4 bases short and J 4 bases short, with 13 bases between. Germline V CDR1 and CDR2: LNHDA, SQIVND (reference sequence). This CDR3 comprises 14 residues. The CDR3 sequence: CASSSRGTLYGYTF. The CDR3, as DNA: TGTGCCAGTAGTAGCCGAGGGACGCTCTATGGCTACACCTTC. The entire variable domain, with the rest obtained from reference TRBV19 and TRBJ1-2, is as follows: DGGITQSPKYLFRKEGQNVTLSCEQNLNHDAMYWYRQDPGQGLRLIYYSQIVNDFQKGDIAEGYSVSREKKESFPLTVTSAQKNPTAFYLCASSSRGTLYGYTFGSGTRLTVV.

The chain combines TRBV28 with TRBJ2-7; D unresolved. Deletions cut 6 bases from V and 7 bases from J, with 10 bases between. CDR1 and CDR2 from the germline V gene are MDHEN and SYDVKM. The CDR3 spans 11 residues. Written as DNA, the CDR3 is TGTGCCAGCAGCGTCGAAAAAGAGCAGTACTTC. It yields the protein CASSVEKEQYF.